Listed below are T cell receptor beta chains from one sample, sequenced in a study of T cell responses to AZD1222 COVID-19 vaccine. Some clones are missing from TCRdb's copy, which holds only in-frame ones; the method was immunoSEQ multiplex PCR. Counted here are around 110,000 clones, roughly 92% occurring once; the ten biggest clones make up 1.6%. The source material was peripheral blood, sampled 28 days after the second AZD1222 dose. The source is an adult who received the AZD1222 COVID-19 vaccine. The CDR3 runs from the conserved cysteine through the conserved F or W. Each record gives: D gene, J gene, V gene, clone size, CDR3 DNA, CDR3 protein. The D gene is left open where the match is weak. Clone sizes are given selectively: once, few, many, or a class where the clone is expanded.

>NA|TRBJ1-1|TRBV12-3/TRBV12-4|NA
TGTGCCAGCAGTTTGTTAGAGGGGACTGAAGCTTTCTTT
CASSLLEGTEAFF
>TRBD2|TRBJ2-2|TRBV7-2|NA
TGTGCCAGCAGCTTGTATACTAGCGGGGTCACCGGGGAGCTGTTTTTT
CASSLYTSGVTGELFF
>NA|TRBJ2-3|TRBV29-1|once
TGCAGCGTTGAGGACCGAACAGATACGCAGTATTTT
CSVEDRTDTQYF
>NA|TRBJ1-2|TRBV6-1|medium-sized
TGTGCCAGCAGTGAAGCTATAGAGGGGTCGAGCGACTACACCTTC
CASSEAIEGSSDYTF
>TRBD1|TRBJ1-5|TRBV19|once
TGTGCCAGTAGTACAAAGGGGGACAGGGGTGGTGGCAATCAGCCCCAGCATTTT
CASSTKGDRGGGNQPQHF
>NA|TRBJ1-4|TRBV28|NA
TGTGCCAGCAGTTCTACATCACGGGTTGAAAAACTGTTTTTT
CASSSTSRVEKLFF
>TRBD2|TRBJ2-1|TRBV19|NA
TGTGCCAGTAGTATTGGGCCTAGCGGGAGGTTCACCAATGAGCAGTTCTTC
CASSIGPSGRFTNEQFF
>NA|TRBJ2-7|TRBV19|NA
TGTGCCAGTAGTAGGGGGGAGTACGAGCAGTACTTC
CASSRGEYEQYF
>TRBD1|TRBJ2-7|TRBV5-1|NA
TGCGCCAGCAGATTGGTACAGGGGGAATACGAGCAGTACTTC
CASRLVQGEYEQYF
>TRBD1|TRBJ2-7|TRBV10-3|once
TGTGCCATCAACGAGCGGGGACAGGGGCCTTCCTACGAGCAGTACTTC
CAINERGQGPSYEQYF
>NA|TRBJ2-2|TRBV4-1|NA
TGCGCCAGCAGCCAAGAGTCGAGGATGGACTGGGAGCTGTTTTTT
CASSQESRMDWELFF
>TRBD2|TRBJ2-1|TRBV2|NA
TGTGCCAGCAAGGCTAGCGGGAATGAGCAGTTCTTC
CASKASGNEQFF
>NA|TRBJ2-3|TRBV6-5|NA
TGTGCCAGCCATGGGCGTCCCCTAACAGATACGCAGTATTTT
CASHGRPLTDTQYF
>NA|TRBJ1-1|TRBV4-1|NA
TGCGCCAGCAGCCAAGATTACACTGAAGCTTTCTTT
CASSQDYTEAFF
>NA|TRBJ2-5|TRBV12-3/TRBV12-4|few
TGTGCCAGCAGTTTACAGGGCCCGGAGACCCAGTACTTC
CASSLQGPETQYF
>TRBD2|TRBJ2-1|TRBV18|NA
TGTGCCAGCTCCCCCACACTGACTAGCGGGGGGGGCTCGGAGCAGTTCTTC
CASSPTLTSGGGSEQFF
>NA|TRBJ2-5|TRBV10-3|NA
TGTGCCACCAGATGGGGACCTCCGGGGGAGACCCAGTACTTC
CATRWGPPGETQYF
>NA|TRBJ1-2|TRBV28|NA
TGTGCCAGCAGTCTCATAGACAGGCCCGAAGCGCCGGTCCACACCTTC
CASSLIDRPEAPVHTF
>NA|TRBJ2-2|TRBV9|NA
TGTGCCAGCAGCGTAGTTGGGGGGGCAGGCACCGGGGAGCTGTTTTTT
CASSVVGGAGTGELFF
>TRBD1|TRBJ1-6|TRBV11-2|NA
TGTGCCAGCAGCTTAAATCCGGACAGGAATTCACCCCTCCACTTT
CASSLNPDRNSPLHF
>TRBD2|TRBJ2-2|TRBV9|NA
TGTGCCAGCAGCGGAGGGACTAGCGGGATAGCCGGGGAGCTGTTTTTT
CASSGGTSGIAGELFF
>NA|TRBJ1-3|TRBV11-3|NA
TGTGCCAGCAGCTTAGGCTCTGGAAACACCATATATTTT
CASSLGSGNTIYF
>NA|TRBJ2-7|TRBV7-3|NA
TGTGCCAGCAGCTTATTCGACAACTACGAGCAGTACTTC
CASSLFDNYEQYF
>TRBD2|TRBJ2-1|TRBV7-3|NA
TGTGCCAGCAGCTCTACTAGCGGGTGGTCCTACAATGAGCAGTTCTTC
CASSSTSGWSYNEQFF
>NA|TRBJ1-3|TRBV28|NA
TGTGCCAGCATCCAGCTTGCCGGAAACACCATATATTTT
CASIQLAGNTIYF
>NA|TRBJ2-7|TRBV5-1|NA
TGCGCCAGCAGCTTGGACAGAACCGGCTACGAGCAGTACTTC
CASSLDRTGYEQYF
>NA|TRBJ1-2|TRBV5-1|NA
TGCGCCAGCAGCTTTGACCATAACTATGGCTACACCTTC
CASSFDHNYGYTF
>TRBD1|TRBJ2-7|TRBV27|NA
TGTGCCAGCAGTTTGATAGGGACAGGTTACCACGAGCAGTACTTC
CASSLIGTGYHEQYF
>NA|TRBJ2-2|TRBV15|NA
TGTGCCACCAGCAGAGGCCCTCTTGGGGAGCTGTTTTTT
CATSRGPLGELFF
>NA|TRBJ2-7|TRBV2|NA
TGTGCCAGCAGTAATACAGGGTACGAGCAGTACTTC
CASSNTGYEQYF
>TRBD2|TRBJ2-7|TRBV5-8|NA
TGTGCCAGCAGCTTGGCTAGCGGGACCTACGAGCAGTACTTC
CASSLASGTYEQYF
>TRBD2|TRBJ2-1|TRBV11-3|NA
TGTGCCAGCAGCGAGGGGACTAGCGGGTCCTATGAGCAGTTCTTC
CASSEGTSGSYEQFF
>NA|TRBJ2-7|TRBV19|NA
TGTGCCAGTAGAGCCCTGGACAGTTCCTACGAGCAGTACTTC
CASRALDSSYEQYF
>TRBD2|TRBJ2-7|TRBV27|few
TGTGCCACCTCAAGGGCTAGCGGGAGGGCCGACGTCTACGAGCAGTACTTC
CATSRASGRADVYEQYF
>NA|TRBJ2-3|TRBV9|once
TGTGCCAGCAGTCTTAGCGTGGATACGCAGTATTTT
CASSLSVDTQYF
>NA|TRBJ1-2|TRBV11-2|once
TGTGCCAGCAGCTTAGGGAACACCGGGACGGGGACGGTTGGTGGCTACACCTTC
CASSLGNTGTGTVGGYTF
>TRBD2|TRBJ2-2|TRBV5-1|NA
TGCGCCAGCAGTTCGGGACTAACGTCGAACACCGGGGAGCTGTTTTTT
CASSSGLTSNTGELFF
>NA|TRBJ2-7|TRBV27|once
TGTGCCAGCAGTTTACGGGGTGCAAAAAACTACGAGCAGTACTTC
CASSLRGAKNYEQYF
>NA|TRBJ2-3|TRBV21-1|NA
TGTGCCAGCAGAAACAGGTGCTCCACAGATACGCAGTATTTT
CASRNRCSTDTQYF
>TRBD2|TRBJ2-2|TRBV28|NA
TGTGCCAGCAGTTTTTTACTAGCGGAGAACACCGGGGAGCTGTTTTTT
CASSFLLAENTGELFF
>NA|TRBJ2-1|TRBV30|NA
TGTGCCTGGAGTTCCCAAGCGGGCCAGCAGTTCTTC
CAWSSQAGQQFF
>NA|TRBJ1-4|TRBV9|NA
TGTGCCAGCAGCGTAGAGTCAAAGCCTTTTAATGAAAAACTGTTTTTT
CASSVESKPFNEKLFF
>TRBD2|TRBJ2-7|TRBV6-5|NA
TGTGCCAGCAGCGTAGCGGGAGGCATCTCCTACGAGCAGTACTTC
CASSVAGGISYEQYF
>NA|TRBJ2-7|TRBV4-1|NA
TGCGCCAGCAGCCAGACCCCAGGTGGGCTTGACAGTTCCTACGAGCAGTACTTC
CASSQTPGGLDSSYEQYF
>NA|TRBJ2-1|TRBV28|NA
TGTGCCAGCAGTTTGGCAGCCTATGAGCAGTTCTTC
CASSLAAYEQFF
>TRBD2|TRBJ2-7|TRBV5-8|NA
TGTGCCAGCAGCTTTTGGGGAGGGCCAAGTTACGAGCAGTACTTC
CASSFWGGPSYEQYF
>NA|TRBJ2-1|TRBV7-3|NA
TGTGCCAGCAGCTTAGGTTACAATGAGCAGTTCTTC
CASSLGYNEQFF
>TRBD2|TRBJ2-7|TRBV6-5|NA
TGTGCCAGCAGCGATAGGTTCGGGGGGTCCTACGAGCAGTACTTC
CASSDRFGGSYEQYF
>TRBD1|TRBJ2-5|TRBV6-1|NA
TGTGCCAGCAGTGCCCCGGACAGGGGTCCTCAAGAGACCCAGTACTTC
CASSAPDRGPQETQYF
>NA|TRBJ2-7|TRBV21-1|NA
TGTGCCAGCAGCAAATCCCTGGGGTGTCGGGAGCAGTACTTC
CASSKSLGCREQYF
>NA|TRBJ1-6|TRBV28|NA
TGTGCCAGCAGTCTGGGGGGGCAGAGATCACCCCTCCACTTT
CASSLGGQRSPLHF
>TRBD2|TRBJ2-7|TRBV15|NA
TGTGCCACCAGCACCACACTAGCGGGGGCCGGATACGAGCAGTACTTC
CATSTTLAGAGYEQYF
>TRBD2|TRBJ2-2|TRBV7-2|NA
TGTGCCAGCAGCCCTTGGACTAGCGGGATGTACACCGGGGAGCTGTTTTTT
CASSPWTSGMYTGELFF
>NA|TRBJ1-2|TRBV7-2|NA
TGTGCCAGCAACCGGGACAATAACTATGGCTACACCTTC
CASNRDNNYGYTF
>NA|TRBJ1-6|TRBV9|NA
TGTGCCAGCAGCCCCACGGGAGGTAGGAATTCACCCCTCCACTTT
CASSPTGGRNSPLHF
>TRBD1|TRBJ2-2|TRBV5-1|NA
TGCGCCAGCAGCTTGGGACAGGGTAGATTCGGGGAGCTGTTTTTT
CASSLGQGRFGELFF
>TRBD1|TRBJ2-5|TRBV19|NA
TGTGCCAGCTCGGACAGGGAATCCGAGACCCAGTACTTC
CASSDRESETQYF
>NA|TRBJ1-6|TRBV21-1|NA
TGTGCCACCAAAAGGGGCCGCAATTCACCCCTCCACTTT
CATKRGRNSPLHF
>NA|TRBJ1-4|TRBV10-1|NA
TGCGCCAGCAGTCCGGGACGAGAAAAACTGTTTTTT
CASSPGREKLFF